These T cell receptor beta chains were read from a single sample in a study of siplizumab effects on memory and regulatory T cells. Some clones are missing from TCRdb's copy, which holds only in-frame ones; the method was immunoSEQ multiplex PCR. The table records 90,000 to 120,000 clones, about 93% of them present only once. The sample comprised Tregs sorted from blood. The receptors were gathered from a human donor in good health. Each CDR3 is given with its conserved first and last residue. D genes are given only for firm matches.

>TRBV27|TRBJ1-1|.
CASSLMIGLSGAFF
TGTGCCAGCAGTTTAATGATTGGGCTCTCTGGAGCTTTCTTT
>TRBV5-1|TRBJ2-7|.
CASSPQGRQYEQYF
TGCGCCAGCAGCCCGCAGGGACGGCAGTACGAGCAGTACTTC
>TRBV4-1|TRBJ2-5|TRBD2
CASSQVQRGGLQETQYF
TGCGCCAGCAGCCAAGTGCAGCGCGGGGGGCTACAAGAGACCCAGTACTTC
>TRBV7-9|TRBJ2-1|TRBD2
CASSGGLAGNYNEQFF
TGTGCCAGCAGCGGTGGACTAGCGGGAAACTACAATGAGCAGTTCTTC
>TRBV5-1|TRBJ1-1|.
CASSTRGKNTEAFF
TGCGCCAGCAGCACCCGGGGAAAAAACACTGAAGCTTTCTTT
>TRBV7-9|TRBJ1-1|.
CASTLQGLRTEAFF
TGTGCCAGCACCTTGCAGGGGTTAAGAACTGAAGCTTTCTTT
>TRBV12-5|TRBJ2-2|TRBD2
CASGFAVGLAGAGELFF
TGTGCTAGTGGGTTTGCGGTGGGGCTAGCGGGAGCCGGGGAGCTGTTTTTT
>TRBV11-1|TRBJ2-1|TRBD1
CASSLDRAYSGEQFF
TGTGCCAGCAGCTTGGACAGGGCTTATAGTGGTGAGCAGTTCTTC
>TRBV7-9|TRBJ2-1|.
CASSFRLAGTNEQFF
TGTGCCAGCAGCTTTCGGCTTGCTGGGACCAATGAGCAGTTCTTC
>TRBV6-1|TRBJ1-2|.
CAIPSRGNYGYTF
TGTGCCATCCCCTCACGAGGGAACTATGGCTACACCTTC
>TRBV5-1|TRBJ1-1|TRBD1
CASSPGTGVTEAFF
TGCGCCAGCAGCCCTGGGACAGGGGTCACTGAAGCTTTCTTT